This T cell receptor beta chain was captured in a study of long-term antiretroviral therapy in people with HIV. With regard to this clone: The antigen remains unidentified.

Sequencing relied on immunoSEQ assay v3.0, run at survey level. The assay was immunoSEQ multiplex PCR, and TCRdb's table has in-frame clones only and misses some. In the table there are some 24,000 clones, roughly 80% of which are singletons. Study-wide points: At every time point, clones expanded before ART dominated the repertoire.

The receptor was isolated from a man between 25 and 39 years old with HIV. This material consisted of unsorted PBMCs, taken 4.4 years after starting antiretroviral therapy.

The CDR3 sequence is CASSQGTGGGYTF. The CDR3 DNA follows: TGTGCCAGCAGCCAAGGGACAGGGGGTGGCTACACCTTC. The chain carries TRBV4-2 and TRBJ1-2; 10 nucleotides line up with TRBD1. V dropped 1 base and J dropped 7; count of bases not matched to a gene: 0. CDR1 LGHNA and CDR2 YNFKEQ come from the germline V gene. There are 13 residues in the CDR3.